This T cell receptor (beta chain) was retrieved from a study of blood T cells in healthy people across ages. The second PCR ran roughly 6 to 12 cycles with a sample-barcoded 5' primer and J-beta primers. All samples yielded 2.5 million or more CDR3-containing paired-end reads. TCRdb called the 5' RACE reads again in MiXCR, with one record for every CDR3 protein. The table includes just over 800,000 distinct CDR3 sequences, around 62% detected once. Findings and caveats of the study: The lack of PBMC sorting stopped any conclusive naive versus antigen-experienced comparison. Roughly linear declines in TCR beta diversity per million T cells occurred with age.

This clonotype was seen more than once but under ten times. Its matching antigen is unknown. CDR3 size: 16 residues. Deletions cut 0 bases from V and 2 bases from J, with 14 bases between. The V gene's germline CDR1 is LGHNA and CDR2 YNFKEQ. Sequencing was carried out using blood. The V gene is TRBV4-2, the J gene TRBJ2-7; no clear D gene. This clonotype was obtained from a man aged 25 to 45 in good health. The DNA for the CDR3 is TGTGCCAGCAGCCAAGAAGGGCTTTTAATCGCCTACGAGCAGTACTTC. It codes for CASSQEGLLIAYEQYF.